The 29 T cell receptor beta chains given below trace back to one sample, sequenced in a study of blood T cell repertoires in COVID-19. Using immunoSEQ multiplex PCR, the repertoire was profiled, and TCRdb retains in-frame clones only, with some absent. The top ten hold about 0.64% of the sample, which has hundreds of thousands of clones, roughly 88% seen once. Sample: peripheral blood. These receptors originate from a human donor in a cohort sampled during active COVID-19.

The chain carries TRBV21-1 and TRBJ2-7; no check of the table's D call, TRBD2, against the DNA was made. TRBV21-1 is a pseudogene segment. The CDR3 is 14 amino acids. DNA for the CDR3: TGTGCCAGCAGGAAAATGGCGGGCCCCTACGAGCAGTACTTC. Translation: CASRKMAGPYEQYF.

This rearrangement joins TRBV28 to TRBJ2-7; the D gene is possibly TRBD2 (6 bases). Germline CDR1 and CDR2: MDHEN and SYDVKM. With 11 bases removed from V and 5 bases from J, the gap between germline ends came to 19 bases. The CDR3 is 13 residues long. The CDR3 bases are TGTGCCGGGCGGGCGGGAATAGGAGACGAGCAGTACTTC. The encoded protein is CAGRAGIGDEQYF.

The chain links TRBV4-3 to TRBJ2-7, with a weak D call TRBD2 (6 bases). The CDR3 sequence is 17 residues long. V was pared by 0 bases and J by 1 base, with 16 bases between. Per germline, CDR1 LGHNA and CDR2 YSLEER. CDR3 bases: TGCGCCAGCAGCCAAGACCGGGGCCGGGAGCGATCCTACGAGCAGTACTTC. Translated, it gives CASSQDRGRERSYEQYF.

The chain carries TRBV5-1 and TRBJ1-2; D is perhaps TRBD1 (5 bases). This CDR3 spans 15 amino acids. Trimming stripped 6 bases from V and 3 bases from J, with 18 bases between. Germline V gene data show CDR1 as SGHRS and CDR2 as YFSETQ. The CDR3 reads CASKLLAGGDYGYTF. CDR3 in DNA: TGCGCCAGCAAACTACTGGCGGGGGGGGACTATGGCTACACCTTC.

The CDR3 region has the DNA TGTGCCAGCAGTTACAGATCGGGGGGCATGGAGGGCTACACCTTC. This sequence encodes CASSYRSGGMEGYTF. The chain combines TRBV6-5 with TRBJ1-2; D might be TRBD1 (6 bases). Germline V lookup: CDR1 MNHEY, CDR2 SVGAGI. The CDR3 is made up of 15 amino acids. The germline V and J ends were trimmed by 2 bases and 8 bases, with 18 bases remaining between them.

This chain connects TRBV10-3 to TRBJ2-4, with 14 bases matching TRBD2. V gave up 10 bases and J gave up 7 bases; unmatched junction bases: 9. The CDR3 has 15 amino acids. Germline V gene data show CDR1 as ENHRY and CDR2 as SYGVKD. CDR3 loop: CATAGTSGSWNIQYF. CDR3 in DNA: TGTGCCACCGCCGGGACTAGCGGGAGTTGGAACATTCAGTACTTC.

The chain joins TRBV6-5 to TRBJ2-7; D is ambiguous. CDR3 size: 12 residues. V lost 6 bases and J 0 bases, leaving 6 bases between the germline ends. The germline CDR1 and CDR2 sequences are MNHEY and SVGAGI. The CDR3 region has the DNA TGTGCCAGCAGGAGGTTCTCCTACGAGCAGTACTTC. This translates into CASRRFSYEQYF.

The chain couples TRBV14 to TRBJ2-3; 10 bases are a match to TRBD1. CDR1 SGHDN and CDR2 FVKESK come from the germline V gene. The CDR3 spans 17 residues. With V trimmed by 0 bases and J by 2 bases, 5 bases remained unmatched. The CDR3 nucleotides read TGTGCCAGCAGCCAAGAAGGAGGGACAGGGGTCACAGATACGCAGTATTTT. The encoded protein is CASSQEGGTGVTDTQYF. The variable domain in full, completed from reference TRBV14 and TRBJ2-3, reads EAGVTQFPSHSVIEKGQTVTLRCDPISGHDNLYWYRRVMGKEIKFLLHFVKESKQDESGMPNNRFLAERTGGTYSTLKVQPAELEDSGVYFCASSQEGGTGVTDTQYFGPGTRLTVL.

This clone was seen only a few times. The rearrangement links TRBV29-1 to TRBJ1-2, with D possibly being TRBD1 (6 bases). Germline V gene sequence: CDR1 SQVTM, CDR2 ANQGSEA. This CDR3 has 10 amino acids. Trimming took 8 bases from V and 4 from J, leaving 8 bases between them. CDR3 in amino acids: CSTDSYGYTF. The CDR3, as DNA: TGCAGCACGGACAGCTATGGCTACACCTTC.

This rearrangement joins TRBV9 to TRBJ1-1; TRBD1 aligns across 9 bases. V was clipped by 3 bases and J by 3 bases; unmatched bases: 9. Germline CDR1 is SGDLS and CDR2 is YYNGEE. The CDR3 loop spans 16 amino acids. This chain's CDR3 is CASSAYPGQGHTEAFF. In DNA form, the CDR3 reads TGTGCCAGCAGCGCTTACCCGGGACAGGGTCACACTGAAGCTTTCTTT.

V usage is TRBV28 and J usage is TRBJ1-1; perhaps TRBD1 as D (5 bases). The CDR3 spans 17 residues. Germline lookup yields CDR1 MDHEN and CDR2 SYDVKM. Trimming cost V 1 base and J 0 bases, with 15 bases left between them. CDR3 residues: CASSLSRQPFLNTEAFF. CDR3 sequence (DNA): TGTGCCAGCAGTTTATCGAGACAGCCTTTTTTGAACACTGAAGCTTTCTTT.

This clone has only one observation. CDR3 nucleotide sequence: TGCGCCAGCAGCTTGGTTGACTCTGTGGCGAGCACTGAAGCTTTCTTT. Protein product: CASSLVDSVASTEAFF. The gene calls are TRBV5-1 and TRBJ1-1; no definite D call. Trimming pared 0 bases from V and 4 bases from J, leaving 16 bases between. CDR1 is SGHRS, CDR2 YFSETQ, per germline. The CDR3 loop spans 16 amino acids.

The chain carries TRBV19 and TRBJ1-1; D remains ambiguous. Germline V lookup: CDR1 LNHDA, CDR2 SQIVND (reference sequence). Trimming removed 0 bases from V and 2 bases from J, with 7 bases in between. This CDR3 contains 14 residues. DNA of the CDR3: TGTGCCAGTAGTATAGATGGCAGAAACACTGAAGCTTTCTTT. This sequence encodes CASSIDGRNTEAFF.

The chain is built from TRBV12-3 or TRBV12-4 and TRBJ2-7; 7 bases match TRBD2. CDR3 size: 13 residues. Trimming cost V 6 bases and J 6 bases; bases outside gene matches: 8. CDR3 DNA: TGTGCCAGCAGATTGGGCGGGAGTGGCGAGCAGTACTTC. Protein: CASRLGGSGEQYF.

The chain is built from TRBV7-6 and TRBJ2-7, with D possibly being TRBD1 (5 bases). Trimming removed 5 bases from V and 0 bases from J, with 11 bases in between. The germline gives CDR1 SGHVS, CDR2 FNYEAQ. The CDR3 extends over 14 amino acids. The CDR3 DNA reads TGTGCCAGCAGCACCCGACAGTTCTCCTACGAGCAGTACTTC. Protein sequence: CASSTRQFSYEQYF.

The V call is TRBV15, the J call TRBJ2-7, with D maybe TRBD1 (6 bases). The ends were cut back, 0 bases at V and 3 bases at J, with 9 bases in the middle. Germline assignment: CDR1 LNHNV and CDR2 YYDKDF (reference sequence). CDR3 size: 14 residues. CDR3 nucleotides: TGTGCCACCAGCAGAGAACAGGGATACTACGAGCAGTACTTC. Protein: CATSREQGYYEQYF.

Only a few counts were recorded for this clone. The rearrangement uses TRBV10-1 and TRBJ2-2; 7 positions match TRBD2. The germline V gene has CDR1 WNHNN and CDR2 SYGVQD (reference sequence). This CDR3 has 15 residues. After removal of 3 bases from V and 5 bases from J, the junction contained 6 bases not matched to a gene. CDR3: CASSDQTAGTGELFF. The CDR3 nucleotides read TGCGCCAGCAGTGATCAAACAGCGGGGACCGGGGAGCTGTTTTTT.

The genes are TRBV6-6 and TRBJ1-1; 12 nucleotides match TRBD1. The CDR3 is 16 amino acids. Trimming removed 8 bases from V and 6 bases from J; junction bases left unmatched: 13. Germline V gene lookup returns CDR1 MNHNY and CDR2 SVGAGI (reference sequence). Here the CDR3 reads CASGGTGGVLIPEAFF. As DNA, the CDR3 is TGTGCCAGCGGGGGGACAGGGGGCGTACTAATCCCTGAAGCTTTCTTT.

This rearrangement joins TRBV10-3 to TRBJ1-2; TRBD1 matches at 8 bases. The CDR3 totals 13 residues. The V gene end was trimmed by 3 bases and the J gene end by 8 bases; junction bases not matched to a gene: 5. Germline CDR1 reads ENHRY; CDR2 reads SYGVKD. CDR3 coding DNA: TGTGCCATCAGTGACAGGGGGCTCTTCGGCTACACCTTC. Amino acids: CAISDRGLFGYTF.

The chain carries TRBV7-9 and TRBJ1-1; the D gene is possibly TRBD1 (5 bases). Deletions cut 4 bases from V and 8 bases from J, with 20 bases between. The CDR3 sequence is 15 residues long. The germline gives CDR1 SEHNR, CDR2 FQNEAQ (reference sequence). The CDR3 sequence: CASSSSGARGGEAFF. CDR3 sequence (DNA): TGTGCCAGCAGCTCCTCAGGAGCAAGGGGTGGGGAAGCTTTCTTT.

This clone appeared a few times. V gene TRBV5-1 combines with J gene TRBJ2-7, with TRBD1 identical over 7 bases. Per germline, CDR1 SGHRS and CDR2 YFSETQ. Unmatched junction bases numbered 11, after V lost 7 bases and J lost 4 bases. The CDR3 runs 14 residues. The CDR3 coding sequence is TGCGCCAGCGGTAACCTGGACAGGATATACGAGCAGTACTTC. It is translated as CASGNLDRIYEQYF.

The chain uses TRBV27 and TRBJ1-4; maybe TRBD1 (5 bases). The V gene's germline CDR1 is MNHEY and CDR2 SMNVEV (reference sequence). The CDR3 has 17 amino acids. Trimming took 6 bases from V and 0 from J, leaving 17 bases between them. CDR3 in DNA: TGTGCCAGCAGAGTCTTGACCGGGGGTTCAACTAATGAAAAACTGTTTTTT. Translated: CASRVLTGGSTNEKLFF.

The chain has TRBV4-3 and TRBJ2-1; 8 bases line up with TRBD2. V shed 3 bases and J 0 bases; nucleotides not matched to a gene: 4. From germline, CDR1 is LGHNA and CDR2 YSLEER. The CDR3 runs to 16 residues. The CDR3 loop is CASSQMRGDSYNEQFF. The CDR3 coding sequence is TGCGCCAGCAGCCAGATGCGGGGGGACTCCTACAATGAGCAGTTCTTC.

The chain employs TRBV21-1 and TRBJ2-3; the D call TRBD2 from the table was never checked on the DNA. TRBV21-1 is deemed a pseudogene. This CDR3 is 13 amino acids long. CDR3 bases: TGTGCCGCCTACTCTCCCCCCGCCGATACGCAGTATTTT. Encoded protein: CAAYSPPADTQYF.

The chain carries TRBV6-5 and TRBJ2-7, with a possible D match to TRBD1 (6 bases). V was pared by 4 bases and J by 2 bases, with 15 bases between. Germline lookup yields CDR1 MNHEY and CDR2 SVGAGI. The CDR3 has 15 amino acids. The CDR3: CASSLGHYLPYEQYF. CDR3 DNA sequence: TGTGCCAGCAGTTTGGGACATTACCTTCCCTACGAGCAGTACTTC.

The chain uses TRBV4-1 and TRBJ2-7, with 9 bases matching TRBD2. CDR3 length equals 15 residues. CDR1 and CDR2 (germline): MGHRA, YSYEKL. V trimming: 4 bases; J trimming: 2 bases; junction bases outside the gene matches: 6. CDR3: CASSPTGLATYEQYF. The CDR3 DNA sequence: TGCGCCAGCAGCCCTACGGGACTAGCCACCTACGAGCAGTACTTC.

The chain employs TRBV7-2 and TRBJ2-7; no definite D call. Deletions cut 5 bases from V and 3 bases from J, with 8 bases between. This CDR3 spans 12 amino acids. Per germline, CDR1 SGHTA and CDR2 FQGNSA. The CDR3 here is CASSATVYEQYF. DNA for the CDR3: TGTGCCAGCAGCGCGACTGTCTACGAGCAGTACTTC.

The chain uses TRBV6-2 or TRBV6-3 and TRBJ1-1; D is unresolved. Between the trimmed V and J ends, which lost 2 bases and 0 bases, there was a span of 7 bases. Germline CDR1 reads MNHEY; CDR2 reads SVGEGT. The CDR3 is 14 residues long. The CDR3 DNA reads as TGTGCCAGCAGTTACGCCAGGATGAACACTGAAGCTTTCTTT. Translating it yields CASSYARMNTEAFF.

This clone was counted once. The V call is TRBV7-8, the J call TRBJ2-7; D gene unclear. The CDR3 is made up of 15 amino acids. Deletions cut 2 bases from V and 3 bases from J, with 14 bases between. The V gene's germline CDR1 is SGHVS and CDR2 FQNEAQ. CDR3: CASSLYGQKNYEQYF. CDR3 DNA sequence: TGTGCCAGCAGCTTATATGGGCAGAAAAACTACGAGCAGTACTTC.